The T cell receptor beta chain described here comes from a study of regulatory T cells in long-lasting Graves disease. Study in general: Newly diagnosed Graves' patients had under 3 months of antithyroid drugs. Study-wide results and limits: Blood alone, not thyroid tissue, was studied.

This clonotype was found a few times. Its target is not known. iRepertoire HTBI primers and Arm-PCR of CDR3 regions built TCR beta libraries. Each CDR3 protein gets one entry after TCRdb re-called the multiplex PCR reads with MiXCR. The data hold 300,000 to 400,000 distinct CDR3 sequences, with approximately 16% observed a single time. In germline, CDR1 is SEHNR, CDR2 FQNEAQ (reference sequence). This CDR3 comprises 13 residues. V lost 1 base, J lost 8 bases, and 11 bases lay in between. Regarding time point: newly diagnosed GD, antithyroid drugs for less than 3 months. From PBMCs, RNA was extracted and then used to make the TCR library. In addition, the sample was reused for a study of T cells in Graves' hyperthyroidism and ophthalmopathy.

The source of this sequence is a man in his forties with Graves disease. The specimen was peripheral blood mononuclear cells (PBMCs), collected at new diagnosis, from a patient treated with antithyroid drugs. The V and J genes are TRBV7-9 and TRBJ1-1; D is uncertain. Written as DNA, the CDR3 is TGTGCCAGCAGCTTAGTTGGGGAGGGAGAAGCTTTCTTT. Translating gives CASSLVGEGEAFF. The full variable domain, completed using reference TRBV7-9 and TRBJ1-1, is DTGVSQNPRHKITKRGQNVTFRCDPISEHNRLYWYRQTLGQGPEFLTYFQNEAQLEKSRLLSDRFSAERPKGSFSTLEIQRTEQGDSAMYLCASSLVGEGEAFFGQGTRLTVV.